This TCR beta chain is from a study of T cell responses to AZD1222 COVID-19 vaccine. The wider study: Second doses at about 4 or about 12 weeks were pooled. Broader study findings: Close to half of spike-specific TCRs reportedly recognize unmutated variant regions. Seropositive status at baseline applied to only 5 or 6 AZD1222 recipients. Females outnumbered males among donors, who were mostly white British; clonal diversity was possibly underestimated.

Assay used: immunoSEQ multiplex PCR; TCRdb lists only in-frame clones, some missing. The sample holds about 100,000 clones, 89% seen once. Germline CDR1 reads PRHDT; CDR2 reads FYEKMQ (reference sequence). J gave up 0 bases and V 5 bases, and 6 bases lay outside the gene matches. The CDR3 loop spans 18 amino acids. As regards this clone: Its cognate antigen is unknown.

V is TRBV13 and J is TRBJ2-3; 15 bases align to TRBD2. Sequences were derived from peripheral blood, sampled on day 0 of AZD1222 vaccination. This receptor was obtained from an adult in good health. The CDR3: CASSRWTSGGASTDTQYF. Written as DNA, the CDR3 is TGTGCCAGCAGCCGTTGGACTAGCGGGGGGGCGAGCACAGATACGCAGTATTTT. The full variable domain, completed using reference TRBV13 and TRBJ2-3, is AAGVIQSPRHLIKEKRETATLKCYPIPRHDTVYWYQQGPGQDPQFLISFYEKMQSDKGSIPDRFSAQQFSDYHSELNMSSLELGDSALYFCASSRWTSGGASTDTQYFGPGTRLTVL.